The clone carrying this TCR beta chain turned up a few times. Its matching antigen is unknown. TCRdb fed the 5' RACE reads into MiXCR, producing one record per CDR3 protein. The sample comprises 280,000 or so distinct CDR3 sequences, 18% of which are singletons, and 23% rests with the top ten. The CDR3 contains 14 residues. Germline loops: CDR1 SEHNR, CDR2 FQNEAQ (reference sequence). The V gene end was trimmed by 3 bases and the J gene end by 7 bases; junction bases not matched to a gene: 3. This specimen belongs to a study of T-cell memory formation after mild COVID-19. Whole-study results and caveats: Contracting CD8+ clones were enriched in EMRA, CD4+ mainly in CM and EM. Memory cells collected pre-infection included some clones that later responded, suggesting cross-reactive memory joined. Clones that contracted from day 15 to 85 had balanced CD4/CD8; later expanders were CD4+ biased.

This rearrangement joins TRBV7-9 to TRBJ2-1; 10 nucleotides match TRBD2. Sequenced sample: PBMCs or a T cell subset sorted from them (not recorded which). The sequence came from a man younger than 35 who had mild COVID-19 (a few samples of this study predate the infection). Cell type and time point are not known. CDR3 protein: CASSFGTSANEQFF. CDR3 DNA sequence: TGTGCCAGCAGCTTCGGGACTAGCGCTAATGAGCAGTTCTTC.